The T cell receptor (beta chain) under discussion was sequenced for a study of blood T cell repertoires in COVID-19. This CDR3 has 14 amino acids. CDR1 and CDR2 (germline): MNHEY, SVGAGI. Between the trimmed V and J ends, which lost 4 bases and 4 bases, there was a span of 13 bases. This table comes from immunoSEQ multiplex PCR, and its TCRdb copy is limited to in-frame clones, with some not included. This sample carries around 150,000 clones, roughly 90% of them seen once, and the ten largest clones take 4.8%. Specimen: peripheral blood. This clonotype was obtained from a man aged 30 to 39 with COVID-19, enrolled during active disease. This chain connects TRBV6-5 to TRBJ1-2; weak D call: TRBD1 (5 bases). DNA for the CDR3: TGTGCCAGCAGTTCGGTCGGGGGGGGCTATGGCTACACCTTC. Its protein is CASSSVGGGYGYTF.